The clone carrying this T cell receptor beta chain was observed a handful of times. No antigen is known for it. The data were taken from a study of T cell responses to AZD1222 COVID-19 vaccine. General study results and limits: Distributed over spike, vaccine-associated CD4 TCRs predominated at 160-218 and 743-854. As reported, nearly half of all spike-specific TCRs target variant regions that are unmutated.

Libraries were prepared by immunoSEQ multiplex PCR; TCRdb keeps only in-frame clonotypes and omits some of them. There are approximately 140,000 clones in the sample; roughly 94% occur only once, and 0.95% to 1.5% lies in the top ten. This clonotype originated in an adult in good health. The material sequenced was peripheral blood, taken on day 0 of AZD1222 vaccination.

In DNA, the CDR3 is TGCGCCAGCAATGACGGGGGTCGCAATCAGCCCCAGCATTTT. It codes for CASNDGGRNQPQHF. The V and J genes are TRBV10-2 and TRBJ1-5; tentative D call: TRBD1 (5 bases). The germline CDR1 and CDR2 sequences are WSHSY and SAAADI. The CDR3 runs 14 residues. The V end lost 7 bases, the J end lost 2 bases, and 12 bases lay between the germline ends.